Listed below are T cell receptor beta chains from one sample, sequenced in a study of shared clonotypes between healthy human individuals. Profiling relied on immunoSEQ multiplex PCR, and the TCRdb table lists in-frame clones only, not all of them. Among under 350,000 clones listed, 87% were seen once. The sample comprised memory CD8+ T cells sorted from blood. These receptors all come from a man between 18 and 29 years old in good health. The CDR3 runs from the conserved cysteine through the conserved F or W. The order of the fields is D gene, J gene, V gene, clone size, CDR3 protein, CDR3 DNA. D genes are given only for firm matches. The size field is filled for only some rows; it gives once, few, many or a size class.

NA | TRBJ2-7 | TRBV27 | NA | CASSFFSPADSSYEQYF | TGTGCCAGCAGTTTTTTCTCCCCAGCGGATAGCTCCTACGAGCAGTACTTC
NA | TRBJ2-7 | TRBV10-3 | once | CAISGDEDKDFYEQYF | TGTGCCATCAGCGGTGATGAGGACAAGGATTTTTACGAGCAGTACTTC
NA | TRBJ2-7 | TRBV6-6 | NA | CASSRRQFFHYEQYF | TGTGCCAGCAGCAGACGACAGTTCTTTCACTACGAGCAGTACTTC
NA | TRBJ2-7 | TRBV20-1 | NA | CSARALAEQYF | TGCAGTGCTAGAGCCCTCGCGGAGCAGTACTTC
TRBD1 | TRBJ2-7 | TRBV11-2 | NA | CASSVGTGGGEQYF | TGTGCCAGCAGCGTAGGGACAGGGGGCGGGGAGCAGTACTTC
TRBD2 | TRBJ2-7 | TRBV11-3 | NA | CASSLAGVAGVSYEQYF | TGTGCCAGCAGCTTAGCGGGAGTAGCGGGAGTTTCCTACGAGCAGTACTTC
TRBD1 | TRBJ2-7 | TRBV4-1 | NA | CASSARQGVYEQYF | TGCGCCAGCAGCGCGCGCCAGGGGGTCTACGAGCAGTACTTC
TRBD1 | TRBJ2-7 | TRBV7-9 | NA | CASSRRDSSYEQYF | TGTGCCAGCAGCCGCCGGGACAGCTCCTACGAGCAGTACTTC
NA | TRBJ2-1 | TRBV10-2 | NA | CASQDFYNEQFF | TGCGCCAGTCAGGACTTCTACAATGAGCAGTTCTTC
TRBD2 | TRBJ2-7 | TRBV7-8 | NA | CASSPLTSGEYHEQYF | TGTGCCAGCAGCCCCTTAACTAGCGGAGAGTATCACGAGCAGTACTTC
NA | TRBJ2-2 | TRBV10-1 | NA | CASSEFGGPNTGELFF | TGCGCCAGCAGTGAGTTCGGGGGGCCGAACACCGGGGAGCTGTTTTTT
NA | TRBJ2-7 | TRBV2 | NA | CASSPSRVLEQYF | TGTGCCAGCAGCCCCTCCCGGGTCCTCGAGCAGTACTTC
NA | TRBJ2-1 | TRBV7-9 | NA | CASSSGTIRDEQFF | TGTGCCAGCAGCTCGGGGACAATCCGCGATGAGCAGTTCTTC
NA | TRBJ2-2 | TRBV7-9 | NA | CASSLVGSDTGELFF | TGTGCCAGCAGCTTAGTTGGCAGCGACACCGGGGAGCTGTTTTTT
TRBD1 | TRBJ1-1 | TRBV27 | NA | CASSPQGAAEAFF | TGTGCCAGCAGTCCACAGGGGGCGGCTGAAGCTTTCTTT
TRBD1 | TRBJ1-1 | TRBV4-2 | NA | CASSPPQGANTEAFF | TGTGCCAGCAGCCCCCCACAGGGGGCGAACACTGAAGCTTTCTTT
NA | TRBJ2-2 | TRBV11-3 | NA | CASSISWGSNTGELFF | TGTGCCAGCAGTATAAGCTGGGGCAGTAACACCGGGGAGCTGTTTTTT
TRBD1 | TRBJ2-3 | TRBV6-5 | NA | CASSYSGQGATDTQYF | TGTGCCAGCAGTTACTCCGGACAGGGGGCCACAGATACGCAGTATTTT
NA | TRBJ1-1 | TRBV10-3 | NA | CAITSGGTMNTEAFF | TGTGCCATCACCTCAGGCGGGACTATGAACACTGAAGCTTTCTTT
NA | TRBJ2-2 | TRBV7-6 | NA | CASSLWADTGELFF | TGTGCCAGCAGCTTATGGGCGGATACCGGGGAGCTGTTTTTT
TRBD1 | TRBJ2-7 | TRBV27 | NA | CASSYRGDYEQYF | TGTGCCAGCAGTTACAGGGGCGACTACGAGCAGTACTTC
NA | TRBJ2-1 | TRBV27 | NA | CASTTVGGYNEQFF | TGTGCCAGCACGACGGTGGGTGGCTACAATGAGCAGTTCTTC
NA | TRBJ1-4 | TRBV13 | NA | CASSHESEKLFF | TGTGCCAGCAGCCACGAAAGTGAAAAACTGTTTTTT
NA | TRBJ2-7 | TRBV4-1 | NA | CASSRGGAYEQYF | TGCGCCAGCAGCCGTGGGGGCGCCTACGAGCAGTACTTC
TRBD2 | TRBJ2-3 | TRBV9 | NA | CASSVRSGGPSDTQYF | TGTGCCAGCAGCGTAAGGAGCGGGGGGCCTTCAGATACGCAGTATTTT
NA | TRBJ1-5 | TRBV29-1 | NA | CSVGSSPNQPQHF | TGCAGCGTTGGGAGTAGTCCGAATCAGCCCCAGCATTTT
TRBD2 | TRBJ2-7 | TRBV6-5 | NA | CASSYSPAGAYEQYF | TGTGCCAGCAGTTACTCACCAGCGGGAGCCTACGAGCAGTACTTC
NA | TRBJ2-1 | TRBV5-1 | NA | CASSRADNYNEQFF | TGCGCCAGCTCACGGGCAGACAACTACAATGAGCAGTTCTTC
TRBD2 | TRBJ2-4 | TRBV30 | many | CACRRLAGGPADIQYF | TGTGCTTGCCGCAGACTAGCGGGAGGGCCGGCGGACATTCAGTACTTC
NA | TRBJ2-7 | TRBV13 | NA | CASSPMSGIDYEQYF | TGTGCCAGCAGCCCCATGTCGGGGATTGACTACGAGCAGTACTTC
NA | TRBJ2-7 | TRBV7-2 | few | CASSLGGLSEQYF | TGTGCCAGCAGCTTAGGCGGTTTGTCCGAGCAGTACTTC
TRBD2 | TRBJ2-7 | TRBV30 | once | CAWGLAINEQYF | TGTGCCTGGGGACTAGCGATAAACGAGCAGTACTTC
TRBD2 | TRBJ2-7 | TRBV6-1 | NA | CASSVLAGAYEQYF | TGTGCCAGCAGTGTATTAGCGGGAGCATACGAGCAGTACTTC
NA | TRBJ2-5 | TRBV9 | NA | CASSVVGGAKETQYF | TGTGCCAGCAGCGTAGTAGGGGGGGCCAAAGAGACCCAGTACTTC
TRBD1 | TRBJ1-1 | TRBV27 | once | CASRPRGTGAGGAEAFF | TGTGCCAGCAGGCCTAGGGGGACAGGAGCCGGGGGAGCTGAAGCTTTCTTT
NA | TRBJ2-4 | TRBV4-2 | NA | CASSQEKVKNIQYF | TGTGCCAGCAGCCAAGAAAAAGTGAAGAACATTCAGTACTTC
TRBD1 | TRBJ2-7 | TRBV6-5 | NA | CASSYARGGHYEQYF | TGTGCCAGCAGTTACGCTCGAGGGGGCCATTACGAGCAGTACTTC
NA | TRBJ2-7 | TRBV10-3 | NA | CAISDQGSSYEQYF | TGTGCCATCAGTGACCAGGGCAGCAGCTACGAGCAGTACTTC
TRBD1 | TRBJ2-7 | TRBV2 | NA | CASSPPGTESYEQYF | TGTGCCAGCAGTCCTCCCGGGACAGAGTCCTACGAGCAGTACTTC
TRBD2 | TRBJ2-1 | TRBV27 | NA | CASSFGLALYNEQFF | TGTGCCAGCAGTTTCGGACTAGCGTTATACAATGAGCAGTTCTTC
TRBD2 | TRBJ2-7 | TRBV4-3 | NA | CASSHGTSGSYEQYF | TGCGCCAGCAGCCACGGGACTAGCGGATCCTACGAGCAGTACTTC
NA | TRBJ1-2 | TRBV19 | NA | CASSLGWIDGYTF | TGTGCCAGTTCCTTGGGTTGGATTGATGGCTACACCTTC